One sample yielded the 18 T cell receptor beta chains listed below, sequenced in a study of blood T cells in healthy people across ages. A second PCR, run for about 7 to 11 cycles, used a sample-barcoded 5' primer plus a J-beta primer mix. TCRdb re-called the 5' RACE reads through MiXCR, storing one row per CDR3 protein. The sample carries roughly 550,000 distinct CDR3 sequences, about 24% recorded once. These data were likewise used in another study, on T cells of mothers and their children.

Sequenced input: blood. All receptors derive from a boy aged 10-17 years in good health.

The chain employs TRBV25-1 and TRBJ1-2, with unresolved D. This CDR3 contains 13 residues. Trimming removed 4 bases at V and 4 bases at J, with 10 bases between. The V gene's germline CDR1 is MGHDK and CDR2 SYGVNS. CDR3 nucleotide sequence: TGTGCCAGCAGTGGCCTTTCAAGCTATGGCTACACCTTC. This encodes CASSGLSSYGYTF.

The chain has TRBV7-2 and TRBJ2-7; possible D gene TRBD2, 6 bases. This CDR3 comprises 16 residues. V was pared by 1 base and J by 3 bases, with 16 bases between. Germline V gene data show CDR1 as SGHTA and CDR2 as FQGNSA. CDR3 sequence reads: CASSLVGPGTFYEQYF. In DNA form, the CDR3 reads TGTGCCAGCAGCTTAGTGGGCCCCGGGACTTTCTACGAGCAGTACTTC.

The rearrangement links TRBV28 to TRBJ2-3; 11 positions match TRBD2. The germline gives CDR1 MDHEN, CDR2 SYDVKM. The CDR3 totals 15 residues. Germline trimming cut 4 bases from V and 4 bases from J; bases unmatched to any gene: 4. The CDR3 nucleotides are TGTGCCAGCAGTTCCTTAGCGGGAGGGTCAGATACGCAGTATTTT. It encodes CASSSLAGGSDTQYF.

This clonotype was recorded a few times. The chain has TRBV20-1 and TRBJ2-2; D is possibly TRBD2 (6 bases). V gave up 2 bases and J gave up 1 base, with 8 bases separating them. There are 14 residues in the CDR3. Germline loops: CDR1 DFQATT, CDR2 SNEGSKA (reference sequence). The CDR3 reads CSARPGVNTGELFF. The CDR3 DNA follows: TGCAGTGCTAGACCGGGAGTGAACACCGGGGAGCTGTTTTTT.

In this sample, this clonotype turned up many times. The rearrangement uses TRBV5-1 and TRBJ2-5; TRBD2 matches at 7 bases. This CDR3 contains 18 residues. Germline V gene sequence: CDR1 SGHRS, CDR2 YFSETQ. The junction had 20 bases not matched to a gene; V was cut back by 4 bases and J by 5 bases. This chain's CDR3 is CASSAGRSGTNRRETQYF. The CDR3 DNA follows: TGCGCCAGCAGCGCGGGGAGATCAGGGACTAACCGTCGGGAGACCCAGTACTTC.

This clonotype was detected only a few times. V usage is TRBV20-1 and J usage is TRBJ2-3, with D possibly being TRBD1 (5 bases). This CDR3 has 15 amino acids. The germline V gene encodes CDR1 DFQATT and CDR2 SNEGSKA (reference sequence). V gave up 1 base and J gave up 2 bases, with 13 bases separating them. This chain's CDR3 is CSARGVDRSTDTQYF. For the CDR3, the DNA is TGCAGTGCTAGAGGGGTCGACAGATCCACAGATACGCAGTATTTT.

The chain combines TRBV2 with TRBJ2-4; 12 nucleotides align to TRBD2. V gave up 6 bases and J gave up 0 bases; unmatched junction bases: 12. Germline loops: CDR1 SNHLY, CDR2 FYNNEI. CDR3 length: 19 amino acids. The CDR3 DNA reads TGTGCCAGCAGGGCCCGACTAGCGGGAGACTACCTAGCCAAAAACATTCAGTACTTC. As protein: CASRARLAGDYLAKNIQYF.

The chain joins TRBV6-5 to TRBJ2-2; the D is unclear. V was pared by 0 bases and J by 6 bases, with 5 bases between. The germline CDR1 and CDR2 sequences are MNHEY and SVGAGI. This CDR3 has 13 amino acids. CDR3 in amino acids: CASSYSDPGELFF. The CDR3 nucleotides are TGTGCCAGCAGTTACTCAGACCCCGGGGAGCTGTTTTTT.

The V gene is TRBV14, the J gene TRBJ2-5, with 8 bases that match TRBD1. This CDR3 spans 16 amino acids. Germline-derived CDR1 and CDR2 are SGHDN and FVKESK. V trimming: 0 bases; J trimming: 5 bases; junction bases outside the gene matches: 8. The DNA of the CDR3 is TGTGCCAGCAGCCAAGATCGGTGGCAGGGGGCCGAGACCCAGTACTTC. It specifies CASSQDRWQGAETQYF. The whole variable domain, remainder taken from reference TRBV14 and TRBJ2-5, is EAGVTQFPSHSVIEKGQTVTLRCDPISGHDNLYWYRRVMGKEIKFLLHFVKESKQDESGMPNNRFLAERTGGTYSTLKVQPAELEDSGVYFCASSQDRWQGAETQYFGPGTRLLVL.

This clonotype was detected a few times. V and J are TRBV9 and TRBJ2-3; D is ambiguous. V shed 2 bases and J shed 2 bases, with 9 bases lying between them. Germline V CDR1 and CDR2: SGDLS, YYNGEE. CDR3 length equals 14 residues. The DNA for the CDR3 is TGTGCCAGCAGCGTGGGCAGGTTCACAGATACGCAGTATTTT. It translates to CASSVGRFTDTQYF.

V and J are TRBV28 and TRBJ2-1, with a weak D call TRBD2 (5 bases). Germline V gives CDR1 MDHEN, CDR2 SYDVKM. The CDR3 totals 15 residues. The V end lost 4 bases, the J end lost 6 bases, and 16 bases lay between the germline ends. The CDR3 region has the DNA TGTGCCAGCAGTTCGGGCGGGTCAGCGGTCAATGAGCAGTTCTTC. Translation: CASSSGGSAVNEQFF.

The chain recombines TRBV20-1 with TRBJ1-1; D not resolved. V was trimmed by 1 base and J by 7 bases, leaving 13 bases between them. The CDR3 is 13 amino acids. Germline V gene sequence: CDR1 DFQATT, CDR2 SNEGSKA (reference sequence). Here the CDR3 DNA reads TGCAGTGCTAGAGGCGGTTCGGATATTGAAGCTTTCTTT. Translated: CSARGGSDIEAFF.

The chain recombines TRBV4-3 with TRBJ2-1, with D perhaps TRBD2 (6 bases). The CDR3 is made up of 17 amino acids. Between the trimmed V and J ends, which lost 4 bases and 6 bases, there was a span of 22 bases. Germline assignment: CDR1 LGHNA and CDR2 YSLEER. The CDR3 sequence: CASSPHGEGLPPNEQFF. The CDR3 nucleotides read TGCGCCAGCAGCCCCCATGGCGAGGGACTCCCACCCAATGAGCAGTTCTTC.

The chain combines TRBV7-2 with TRBJ2-3, with no clear D. The CDR3 loop spans 12 amino acids. The V end lost 4 bases, the J end lost 3 bases, and 5 bases lay between the germline ends. The germline gives CDR1 SGHTA, CDR2 FQGNSA. CDR3 nucleotides: TGTGCCAGCAGCTATGATACAGATACGCAGTATTTT. This codes for CASSYDTDTQYF.

The gene calls are TRBV20-1 and TRBJ2-3; D may be TRBD1 (6 bases). This CDR3 contains 16 residues. From germline, CDR1 is DFQATT and CDR2 SNEGSKA (reference sequence). The V gene lost 5 bases and the J gene lost 3 bases, with 21 bases spanning the gap. The CDR3 is CSARNFADSRTDTQYF. DNA for the CDR3: TGCAGTGCTCGAAATTTCGCGGACAGCAGGACAGATACGCAGTATTTT.

The chain employs TRBV28 and TRBJ2-5; D not certain. The J call could be wrong; TRBJ2-7 is a better fit for the DNA end. The CDR3 has 14 amino acids. In germline, CDR1 is MDHEN, CDR2 SYDVKM. The CDR3 DNA follows: TGTGCCAGCAGTTCTATACCCTGGGGCTACGAGCAGTACTTC. As protein: CASSSIPWGYEQYF.

This chain joins TRBV11-2 and TRBJ2-7; TRBD1 matches at 7 bases. The V gene end was trimmed by 3 bases and the J gene end by 3 bases; junction bases not matched to a gene: 11. The germline V gene encodes CDR1 SGHAT and CDR2 FQNNGV. The CDR3 is 16 residues long. CDR3 in amino acids: CASSFFNRDRGYEQYF. The CDR3 DNA is TGTGCCAGCAGCTTCTTTAATCGGGACAGAGGCTACGAGCAGTACTTC.

CDR3 sequence reads: CASSDQWMNTEAFF. The CDR3 DNA reads as TGTGCCAGCAGTGACCAGTGGATGAACACTGAAGCTTTCTTT. The chain combines TRBV2 with TRBJ1-1, with D unclear. The germline V and J ends were trimmed by 3 bases and 0 bases, with 8 bases remaining between them. CDR3 length: 14 residues. Germline-derived CDR1 and CDR2 are SNHLY and FYNNEI.